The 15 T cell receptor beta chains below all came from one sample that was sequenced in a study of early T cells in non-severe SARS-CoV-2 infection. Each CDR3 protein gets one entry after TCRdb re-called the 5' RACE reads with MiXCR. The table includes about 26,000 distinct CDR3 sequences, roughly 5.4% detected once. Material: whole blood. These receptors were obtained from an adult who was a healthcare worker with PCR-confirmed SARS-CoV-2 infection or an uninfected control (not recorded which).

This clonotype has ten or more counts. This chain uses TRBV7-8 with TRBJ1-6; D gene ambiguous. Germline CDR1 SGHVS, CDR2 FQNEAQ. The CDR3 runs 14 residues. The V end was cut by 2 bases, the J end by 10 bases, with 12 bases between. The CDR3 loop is CASSLSPVGSPLHF. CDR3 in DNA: TGTGCCAGCAGCTTATCGCCAGTTGGGTCACCCCTCCACTTT.

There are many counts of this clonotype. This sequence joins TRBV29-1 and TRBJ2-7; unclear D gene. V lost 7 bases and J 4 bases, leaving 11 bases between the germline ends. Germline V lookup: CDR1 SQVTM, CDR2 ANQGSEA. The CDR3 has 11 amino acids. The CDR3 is CSGSGGYEQYF. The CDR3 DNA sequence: TGCAGCGGTTCCGGCGGTTACGAGCAGTACTTC.

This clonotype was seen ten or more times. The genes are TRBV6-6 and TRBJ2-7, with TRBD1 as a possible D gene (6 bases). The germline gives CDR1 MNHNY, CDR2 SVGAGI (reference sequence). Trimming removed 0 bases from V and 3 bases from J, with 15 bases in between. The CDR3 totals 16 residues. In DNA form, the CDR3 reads TGTGCCAGCAGTTACTCGGGGACAAACGTATACTACGAGCAGTACTTC. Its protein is CASSYSGTNVYYEQYF.

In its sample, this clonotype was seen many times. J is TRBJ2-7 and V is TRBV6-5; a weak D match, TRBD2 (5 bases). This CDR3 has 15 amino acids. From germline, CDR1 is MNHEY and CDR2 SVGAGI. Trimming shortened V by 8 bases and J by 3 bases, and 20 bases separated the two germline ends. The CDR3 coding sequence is TGTGCCAGCTCAGTTAGTAGGGCCGGGAACTACGAGCAGTACTTC. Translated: CASSVSRAGNYEQYF.

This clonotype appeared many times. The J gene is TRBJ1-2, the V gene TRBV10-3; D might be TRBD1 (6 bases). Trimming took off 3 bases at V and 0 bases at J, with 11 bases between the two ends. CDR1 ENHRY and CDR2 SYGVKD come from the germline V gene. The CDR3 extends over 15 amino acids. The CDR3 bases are TGTGCCATCAGTGAATGGACAGCGCCTAACTATGGCTACACCTTC. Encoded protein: CAISEWTAPNYGYTF.

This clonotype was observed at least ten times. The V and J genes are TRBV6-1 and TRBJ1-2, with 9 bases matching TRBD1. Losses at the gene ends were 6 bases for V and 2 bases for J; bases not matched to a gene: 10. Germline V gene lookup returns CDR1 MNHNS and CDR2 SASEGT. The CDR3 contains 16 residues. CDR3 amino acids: CASRESDRGSNYGYTF. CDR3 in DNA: TGTGCCAGCAGGGAATCAGACAGGGGGAGCAACTATGGCTACACCTTC.

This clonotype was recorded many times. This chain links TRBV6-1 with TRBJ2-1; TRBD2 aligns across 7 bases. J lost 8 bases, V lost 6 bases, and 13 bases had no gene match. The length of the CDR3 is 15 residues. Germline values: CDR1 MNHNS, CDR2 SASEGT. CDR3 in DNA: TGTGCCAGCAGCCGGATGGGGGGAGGGCCCTATGAGCAGTTCTTC. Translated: CASSRMGGGPYEQFF.

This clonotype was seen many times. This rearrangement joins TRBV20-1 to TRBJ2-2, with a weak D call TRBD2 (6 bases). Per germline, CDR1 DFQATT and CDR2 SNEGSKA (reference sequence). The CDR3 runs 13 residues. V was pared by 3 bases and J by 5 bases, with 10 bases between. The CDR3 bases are TGCAGTGCTAGGGGGACTTTAACCGGGGAGCTGTTTTTT. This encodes CSARGTLTGELFF.

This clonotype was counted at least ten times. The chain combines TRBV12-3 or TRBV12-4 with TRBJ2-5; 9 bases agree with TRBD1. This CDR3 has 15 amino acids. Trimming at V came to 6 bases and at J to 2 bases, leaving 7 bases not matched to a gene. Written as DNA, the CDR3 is TGTGCCAGCAGATCCGGGACAGGGTCACAAGAGACCCAGTACTTC. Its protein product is CASRSGTGSQETQYF.

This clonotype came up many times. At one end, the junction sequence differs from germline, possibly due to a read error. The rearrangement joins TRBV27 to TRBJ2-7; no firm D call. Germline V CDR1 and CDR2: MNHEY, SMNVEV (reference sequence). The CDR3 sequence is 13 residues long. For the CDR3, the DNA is TGTGCCAGCAGTTTAGGTCACTCCAACGAGCAGTACTTC. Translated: CASSLGHSNEQYF.

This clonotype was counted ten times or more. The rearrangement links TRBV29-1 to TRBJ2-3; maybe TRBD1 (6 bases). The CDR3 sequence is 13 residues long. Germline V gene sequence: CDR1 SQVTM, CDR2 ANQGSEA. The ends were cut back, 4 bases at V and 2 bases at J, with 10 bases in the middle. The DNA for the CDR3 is TGCAGCGTTGGGTGGGGGCACACAGATACGCAGTATTTT. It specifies CSVGWGHTDTQYF.

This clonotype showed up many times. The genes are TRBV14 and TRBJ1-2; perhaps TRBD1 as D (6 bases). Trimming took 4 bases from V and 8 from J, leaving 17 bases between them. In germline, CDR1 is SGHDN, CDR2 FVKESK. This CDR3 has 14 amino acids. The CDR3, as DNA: TGTGCCAGCAGCCCCCTCGGGGGGGCTGGGGGCTACACCTTC. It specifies CASSPLGGAGGYTF.

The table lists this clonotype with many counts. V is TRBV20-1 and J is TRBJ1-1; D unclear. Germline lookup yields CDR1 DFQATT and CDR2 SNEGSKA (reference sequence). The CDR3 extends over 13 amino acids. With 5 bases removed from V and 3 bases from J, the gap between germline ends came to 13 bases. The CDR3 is CSAPVLRDTEAFF. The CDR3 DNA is TGCAGTGCTCCCGTATTGAGAGACACTGAAGCTTTCTTT.

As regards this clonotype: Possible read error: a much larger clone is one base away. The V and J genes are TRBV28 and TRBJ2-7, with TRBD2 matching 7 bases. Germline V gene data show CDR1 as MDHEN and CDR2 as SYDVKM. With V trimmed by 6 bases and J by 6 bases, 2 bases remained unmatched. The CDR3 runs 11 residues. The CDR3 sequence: CASRSGGEQYF. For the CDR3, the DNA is TGTGCCAGCAGGTCGGGGGGCGAGCAGTACTTC.

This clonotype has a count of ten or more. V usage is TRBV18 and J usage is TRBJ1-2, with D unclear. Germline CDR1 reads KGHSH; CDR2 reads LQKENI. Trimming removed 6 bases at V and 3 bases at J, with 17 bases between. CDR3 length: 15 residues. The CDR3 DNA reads TGTGCCAGCTCCCCTGCAGGTCTACGCGACTATGGCTACACCTTC. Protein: CASSPAGLRDYGYTF.